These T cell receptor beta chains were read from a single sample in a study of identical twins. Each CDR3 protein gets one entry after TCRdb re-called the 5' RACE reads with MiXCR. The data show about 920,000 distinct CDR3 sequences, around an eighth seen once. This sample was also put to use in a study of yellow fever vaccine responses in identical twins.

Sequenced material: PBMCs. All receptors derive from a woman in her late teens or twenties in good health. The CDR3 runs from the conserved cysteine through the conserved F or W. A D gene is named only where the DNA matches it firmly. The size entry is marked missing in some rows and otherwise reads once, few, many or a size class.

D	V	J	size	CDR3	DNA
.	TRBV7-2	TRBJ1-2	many	CASNRLGYYGYTF	TGTGCCAGCAACAGATTAGGGTACTATGGCTACACCTTC
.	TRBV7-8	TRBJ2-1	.	CASSLVGGLYNEQFF	TGTGCCAGCAGCTTAGTGGGGGGCCTCTACAATGAGCAGTTCTTC
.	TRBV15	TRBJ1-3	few	CATSRELASSGNTIYF	TGTGCCACCAGCAGAGAGCTCGCCAGCTCTGGAAACACCATATATTTT
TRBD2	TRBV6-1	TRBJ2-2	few	CASSPSGSYTGELFF	TGTGCCAGCAGCCCTAGCGGGAGTTACACCGGGGAGCTGTTTTTT
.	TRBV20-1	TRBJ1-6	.	CSASGWANSPLHF	TGCAGTGCTAGTGGCTGGGCGAATTCACCCCTCCACTTT
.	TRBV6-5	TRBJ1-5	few	CASSYSNVGNQPQHF	TGTGCCAGCAGTTACTCGAACGTTGGCAATCAGCCCCAGCATTTT
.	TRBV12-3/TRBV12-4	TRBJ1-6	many	CASSFRYAASYNSPLHF	TGTGCCAGCAGTTTTAGATACGCGGCCTCCTATAATTCACCCCTCCACTTT
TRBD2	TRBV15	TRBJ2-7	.	CATSSRGLAGVPPYEQYF	TGTGCCACCAGCTCGAGGGGACTAGCGGGAGTCCCACCCTACGAGCAGTACTTC
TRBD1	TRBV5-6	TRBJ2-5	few	CASSWDRFGETQYF	TGTGCCAGCAGCTGGGACAGGTTCGGAGAGACCCAGTACTTC
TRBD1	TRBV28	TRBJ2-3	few	CASSRRYRGSDTQYF	TGTGCCAGCAGCCGACGGTACAGGGGGTCAGATACGCAGTATTTT
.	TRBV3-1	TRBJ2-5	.	CASSQGIRETQYF	TGTGCCAGCAGCCAAGGGATTAGAGAGACCCAGTACTTC
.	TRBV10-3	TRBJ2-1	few	CAQASGLNNEQFF	TGTGCCCAAGCCTCGGGTCTTAACAATGAGCAGTTCTTC
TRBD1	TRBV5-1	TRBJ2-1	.	CASSFQGQGPYNEQFF	TGCGCCAGCAGCTTTCAGGGACAGGGGCCCTACAATGAGCAGTTCTTC
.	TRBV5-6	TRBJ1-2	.	CASRRGSPNYGYTF	TGTGCCAGCAGGAGAGGGTCCCCTAACTATGGCTACACCTTC
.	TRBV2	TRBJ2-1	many	CASSEEVAAIVDEQFF	TGTGCCAGCAGTGAAGAGGTAGCTGCGATTGTGGATGAGCAGTTCTTC
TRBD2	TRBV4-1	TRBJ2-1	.	CASSHRSGNRNEQFF	TGCGCCAGCAGCCATCGCAGCGGGAACCGCAATGAGCAGTTCTTC
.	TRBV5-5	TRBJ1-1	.	CASSLSSSTEAFF	TGTGCCAGCAGCTTGAGCTCGAGTACTGAAGCTTTCTTT